This TCR beta chain was profiled in a study of shared clonotypes between healthy human individuals. Method: immunoSEQ multiplex PCR; TCRdb's copy keeps in-frame clones and lacks some. This table has approximately 2.1 million clones, just over 90% appearing once. This CDR3 contains 18 residues. CDR1 and CDR2 from the germline V gene are MGHRA and YSYEKL. The trim removed 5 bases at V and 4 bases at J, leaving 10 bases unmatched. The sequence derives from a young man in good health. Some clones in this sample may be carry-over from other donors' samples. The J gene is TRBJ1-6, the V gene TRBV4-1; 11 bases agree with TRBD1. Sequenced material: naive CD4+ T cells from PBMCs. Subset indicated: CD45RA+ positively selected. CDR3 DNA: TGCGCCAGCAGCGCCCGGACAGGGGGCCTCTCATATAATTCACCCCTCCACTTT. It specifies CASSARTGGLSYNSPLHF.